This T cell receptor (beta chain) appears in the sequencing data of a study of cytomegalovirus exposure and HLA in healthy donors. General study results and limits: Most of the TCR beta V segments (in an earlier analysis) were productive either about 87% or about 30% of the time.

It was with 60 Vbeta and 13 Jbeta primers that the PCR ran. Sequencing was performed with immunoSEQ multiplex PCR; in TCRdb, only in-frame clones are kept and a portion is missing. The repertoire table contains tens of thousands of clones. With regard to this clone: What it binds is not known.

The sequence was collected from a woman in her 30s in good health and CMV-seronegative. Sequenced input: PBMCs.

CDR3 sequence reads: CASSLVPDTGELFF. CDR3 DNA: TGTGCCAGCAGCTTAGTCCCCGACACCGGGGAGCTGTTTTTT. V gene TRBV7-6 combines with J gene TRBJ2-2; D remains ambiguous. The CDR3 is made up of 14 amino acids. Looked up from germline, CDR1 is SGHVS and CDR2 is FNYEAQ. V shed 1 base and J shed 3 bases, with 6 bases lying between them.